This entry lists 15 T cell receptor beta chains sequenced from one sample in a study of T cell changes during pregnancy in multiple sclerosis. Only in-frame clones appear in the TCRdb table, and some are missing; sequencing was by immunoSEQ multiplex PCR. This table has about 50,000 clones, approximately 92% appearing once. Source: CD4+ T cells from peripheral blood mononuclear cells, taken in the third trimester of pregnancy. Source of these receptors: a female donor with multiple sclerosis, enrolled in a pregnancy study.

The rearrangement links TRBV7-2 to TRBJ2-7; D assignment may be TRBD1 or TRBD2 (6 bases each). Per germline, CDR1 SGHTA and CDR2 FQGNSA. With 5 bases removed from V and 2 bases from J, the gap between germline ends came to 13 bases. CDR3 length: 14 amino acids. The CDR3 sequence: CASSLGGPAYEQYF. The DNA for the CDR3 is TGTGCCAGCAGCCTAGGGGGGCCCGCCTACGAGCAGTACTTC.

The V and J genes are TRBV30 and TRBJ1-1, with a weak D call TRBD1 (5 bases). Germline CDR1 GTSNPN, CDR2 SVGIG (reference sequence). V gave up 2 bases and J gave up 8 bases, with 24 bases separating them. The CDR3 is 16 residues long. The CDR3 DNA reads TGTGCCTGGAGTAAGGGACTCCTATCTTCACAGGTAGAAGCTTTCTTT. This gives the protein CAWSKGLLSSQVEAFF.

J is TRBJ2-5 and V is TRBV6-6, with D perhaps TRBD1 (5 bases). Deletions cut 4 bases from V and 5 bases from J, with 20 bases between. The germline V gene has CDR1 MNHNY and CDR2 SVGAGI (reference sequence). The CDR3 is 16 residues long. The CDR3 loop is CASSSAGKTILETQYF. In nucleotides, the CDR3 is TGTGCCAGCAGTTCGGCAGGGAAGACAATTTTGGAGACCCAGTACTTC.

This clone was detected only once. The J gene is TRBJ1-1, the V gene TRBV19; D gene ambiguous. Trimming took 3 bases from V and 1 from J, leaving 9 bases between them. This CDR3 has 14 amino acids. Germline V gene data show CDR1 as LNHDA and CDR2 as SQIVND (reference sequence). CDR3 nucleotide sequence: TGTGCCAGTAGTATCTCCCACGGGAACACTGAAGCTTTCTTT. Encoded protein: CASSISHGNTEAFF.

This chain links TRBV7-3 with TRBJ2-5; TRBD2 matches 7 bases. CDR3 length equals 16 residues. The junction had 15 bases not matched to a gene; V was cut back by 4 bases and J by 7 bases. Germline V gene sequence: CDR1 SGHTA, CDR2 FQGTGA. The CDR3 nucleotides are TGTGCCAGCAGCTCCCATCCCAGCGGGGCCTCCCGGACCCAGTACTTC. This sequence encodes CASSSHPSGASRTQYF.

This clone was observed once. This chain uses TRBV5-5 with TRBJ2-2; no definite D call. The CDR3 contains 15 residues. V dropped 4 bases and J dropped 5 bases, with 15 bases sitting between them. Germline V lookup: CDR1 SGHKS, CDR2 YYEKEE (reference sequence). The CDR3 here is CASSPTPRGTGELFF. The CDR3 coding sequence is TGTGCCAGCAGCCCCACCCCCAGAGGTACCGGGGAGCTGTTTTTT. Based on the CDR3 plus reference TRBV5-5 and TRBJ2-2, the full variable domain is DAGVTQSPTHLIKTRGQQVTLRCSPISGHKSVSWYQQVLGQGPQFIFQYYEKEERGRGNFPDRFSARQFPNYSSELNVNALLLGDSALYLCASSPTPRGTGELFFGEGSRLTVL.

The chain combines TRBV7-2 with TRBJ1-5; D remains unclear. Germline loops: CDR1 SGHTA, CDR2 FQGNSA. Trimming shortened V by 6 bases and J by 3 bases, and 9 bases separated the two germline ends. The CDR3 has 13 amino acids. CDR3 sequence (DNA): TGTGCCAGCAGTGGTCAGGCCAATCAGCCCCAGCATTTT. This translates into CASSGQANQPQHF.

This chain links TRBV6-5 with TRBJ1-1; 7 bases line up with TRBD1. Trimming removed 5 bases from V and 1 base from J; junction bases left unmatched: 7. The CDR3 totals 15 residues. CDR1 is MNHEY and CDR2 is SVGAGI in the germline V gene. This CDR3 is CASSSPYRGNTEAFF. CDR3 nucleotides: TGTGCCAGCAGTAGCCCCTACAGGGGGAACACTGAAGCTTTCTTT.

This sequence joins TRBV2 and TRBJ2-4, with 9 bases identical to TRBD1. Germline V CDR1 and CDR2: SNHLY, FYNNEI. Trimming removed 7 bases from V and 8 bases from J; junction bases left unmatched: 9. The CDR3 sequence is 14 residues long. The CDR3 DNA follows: TGTGCCAGCAAACAGGGACAGGGTACGGACATTCAGTACTTC. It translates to CASKQGQGTDIQYF.

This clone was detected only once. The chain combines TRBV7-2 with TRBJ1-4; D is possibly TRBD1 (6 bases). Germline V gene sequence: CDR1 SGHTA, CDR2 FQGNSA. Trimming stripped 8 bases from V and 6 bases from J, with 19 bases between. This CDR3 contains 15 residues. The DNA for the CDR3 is TGTGCCAGCGGTTTTCAGGGGATTCCGGATGAAAAACTGTTTTTT. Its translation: CASGFQGIPDEKLFF.

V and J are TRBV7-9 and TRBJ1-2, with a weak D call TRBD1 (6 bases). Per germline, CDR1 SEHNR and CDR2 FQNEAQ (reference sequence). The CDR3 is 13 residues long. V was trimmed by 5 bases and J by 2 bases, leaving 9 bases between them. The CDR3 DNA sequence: TGTGCCAGCAGCCACGGACAGAACTATGGCTACACCTTC. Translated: CASSHGQNYGYTF.

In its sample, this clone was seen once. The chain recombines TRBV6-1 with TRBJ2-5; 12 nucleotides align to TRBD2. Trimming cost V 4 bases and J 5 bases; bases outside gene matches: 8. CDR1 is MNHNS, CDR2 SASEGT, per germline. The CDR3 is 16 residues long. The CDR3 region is CASSGTSGGPGETQYF. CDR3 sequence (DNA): TGTGCCAGCAGTGGCACTAGCGGGGGGCCGGGGGAGACCCAGTACTTC.

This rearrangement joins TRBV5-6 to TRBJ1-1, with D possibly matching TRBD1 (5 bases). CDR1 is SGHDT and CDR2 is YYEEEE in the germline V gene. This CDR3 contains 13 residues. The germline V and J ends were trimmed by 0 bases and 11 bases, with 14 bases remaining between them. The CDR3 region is CASSLAGNSLAFF. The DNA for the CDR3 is TGTGCCAGCAGCTTGGCAGGGAATAGCCTGGCTTTCTTT.

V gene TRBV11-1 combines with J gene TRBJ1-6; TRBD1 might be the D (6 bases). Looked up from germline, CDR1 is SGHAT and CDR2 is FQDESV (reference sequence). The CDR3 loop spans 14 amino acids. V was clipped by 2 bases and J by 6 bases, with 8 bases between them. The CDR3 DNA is TGTGCCAGCAGCTTAAAACAGGGTAATTCACCCCTCCACTTT. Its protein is CASSLKQGNSPLHF.

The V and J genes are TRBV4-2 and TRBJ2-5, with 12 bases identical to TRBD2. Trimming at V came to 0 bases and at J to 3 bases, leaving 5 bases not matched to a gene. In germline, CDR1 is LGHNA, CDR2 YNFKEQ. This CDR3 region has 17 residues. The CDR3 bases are TGTGCCAGCAGCCAAGAAAGGACTAGCGGGGTAAAAGAGACCCAGTACTTC. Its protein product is CASSQERTSGVKETQYF.